This T cell receptor (beta chain) was identified in a study of T cell repertoires in cytomegalovirus infection. Using its own MiXCR run on the reads, TCRdb lists one record per CDR3 protein. This table has about 830,000 distinct CDR3 sequences, 30% to 35% appearing once. The CDR3 spans 13 residues. With 0 bases removed from V and 4 bases from J, the gap between germline ends came to 3 bases. CDR1 MNHEY and CDR2 SMNVEV come from the germline V gene (reference sequence). Worth noting for this clonotype: Its antigen is unknown.

The sequences come from cultured CD8+ T cells from PBMCs, collected from culture after CMV antigen stimulation. This TCR was recovered from a human donor in good health (CMV status not recorded). Some clones in this sample may be carry-over from other donors' samples. The J gene is TRBJ2-2, the V gene TRBV27; D is ambiguous. CDR3 amino acids: CASSLSFTGELFF. Written as DNA, the CDR3 is TGTGCCAGCAGTTTATCTTTCACCGGGGAGCTGTTTTTT.